What follows are 21 T cell receptor beta chains derived from one specimen sequenced in a study of T cells expressing NK-cell markers. TCRdb reprocessed the 5' RACE reads; each CDR3 protein has one entry and no DNA is given. The repertoire table contains roughly 430,000 distinct CDR3 sequences. Sequencing was carried out using blood T cells: a sorted CD56 or NKG2C T cell subset, CD4+ or CD8+ T cells, or bulk PBMC T cells (not recorded which). These receptors came from a woman aged 18-69 years in good health.

The chain uses TRBV12-5 and TRBJ2-3. Germline loops: CDR1 LGHNT, CDR2 FRNRAP. CDR3 length equals 12 residues. This CDR3 is CASGPVRDTQYF.

The V and J genes are TRBV12-3 or TRBV12-4 and TRBJ2-2; the D gene TCRdb calls, TRBD1, cannot be checked with no DNA. The CDR3 sequence is 15 residues long. CDR3 residues: CASNPLGSNTGELFF.

V and J are TRBV5-1 and TRBJ2-5; TCRdb calls TRBD2, which cannot be checked without DNA. The CDR3 runs 16 residues. Per germline, CDR1 SGHRS and CDR2 YFSETQ. The CDR3 loop reads CASSGTSGGPQETQYF.

This chain connects TRBV18 to TRBJ1-6. The CDR3 length is 14 residues. The germline CDR1 and CDR2 sequences are KGHSH and LQKENI. CDR3 loop: CASSPSVYNSPLHF.

This sequence joins TRBV28 and TRBJ2-5. The CDR3 contains 14 residues. CDR1 and CDR2 from the germline V gene are MDHEN and SYDVKM. The CDR3 here is CASSLRRGTETQYF. The complete variable domain, with remaining parts taken from reference TRBV28 and TRBJ2-5, reads DVKVTQSSRYLVKRTGEKVFLECVQDMDHENMFWYRQDPGLGLRLIYFSYDVKMKEKGDIPEGYSVSREKKERFSLILESASTNQTSMYLCASSLRRGTETQYFGPGTRLLVL.

CDR3: CSARTSGRGYEQYF. This chain connects TRBV20-1 to TRBJ2-7; lacking DNA, the TRBD2 call made by TCRdb goes unchecked. Germline CDR1 DFQATT, CDR2 SNEGSKA (reference sequence). The CDR3 is 14 amino acids.

This chain uses TRBV20-1 with TRBJ1-4; TCRdb proposes TRBD1, but this gene call is untestable without DNA. CDR3 length equals 14 residues. The germline V gene has CDR1 DFQATT and CDR2 SNEGSKA (reference sequence). The CDR3 loop is CSASRQRGNEKLFF.

This chain connects TRBV10-3 to TRBJ2-2. This CDR3 is 13 amino acids long. Germline CDR1 ENHRY, CDR2 SYGVKD. The CDR3 spells CAIKTENTGELFF.

The chain has TRBV12-3 or TRBV12-4 and TRBJ1-1; TCRdb reports TRBD1, a call that lacks DNA to check it against. This CDR3 is built from 15 residues. CDR3 region: CASSKGARAVAEAFF.

This chain joins TRBV4-2 and TRBJ2-5; TCRdb reports TRBD1, a call that lacks DNA to check it against. Germline V CDR1 and CDR2: LGHNA, YNFKEQ. The CDR3 is 16 residues long. The CDR3 spells CASSQDGTRGMETQYF.

V usage is TRBV7-9 and J usage is TRBJ1-1; there is no DNA to check the TCRdb D call of TRBD1. Germline V gives CDR1 SEHNR, CDR2 FQNEAQ (reference sequence). CDR3 length: 15 amino acids. The chain's CDR3 is CASRQDRGRRTEAFF.

V and J are TRBV5-6 and TRBJ2-3. The CDR3 has 15 residues. CDR1 and CDR2 from the germline V gene are SGHDT and YYEEEE. The chain's CDR3 is CASSSIGRSTDTQYF.

The CDR3 protein is CASSYRADIQSPLHF. This sequence joins TRBV6-5 and TRBJ1-6. The germline gives CDR1 MNHEY, CDR2 SVGAGI. The CDR3 is 15 amino acids.

V usage is TRBV4-3 and J usage is TRBJ1-1. The length of the CDR3 is 16 residues. Germline V gene sequence: CDR1 LGHNA, CDR2 YSLEER. The CDR3 region is CASSQGQGGRWTEAFF.

V usage is TRBV6-5 and J usage is TRBJ1-4. The CDR3 extends over 16 amino acids. The V gene's germline CDR1 is MNHEY and CDR2 SVGAGI. This CDR3 reads CASSYSGRGTNEKLFF.

The chain carries TRBV9 and TRBJ2-1; TCRdb names TRBD2, which stays unverified in the absence of DNA. The germline V gene has CDR1 SGDLS and CDR2 YYNGEE. The CDR3 extends over 15 amino acids. The chain's CDR3 is CASSVATSGNNEQFF.

The rearrangement joins TRBV27 to TRBJ1-1; there is no DNA to check the TCRdb D call of TRBD1. CDR1 is MNHEY, CDR2 SMNVEV, per germline (reference sequence). There are 14 residues in the CDR3. Here the CDR3 reads CASSRQMGNTEAFF.

V gene TRBV7-6 combines with J gene TRBJ2-2; TCRdb's D call, TRBD1, is unchecked because there is no DNA. Germline assignment: CDR1 SGHVS and CDR2 FNYEAQ. CDR3 length: 16 residues. CDR3 residues: CASSVVQGMGVGELFF.

The CDR3 region is CASSPRQLSGYTF. The chain uses TRBV12-3 or TRBV12-4 and TRBJ1-2; TCRdb's D call, TRBD1, is unchecked because there is no DNA. This CDR3 region has 13 residues.

The V gene is TRBV7-2, the J gene TRBJ1-1; the TCRdb call, TRBD1, lacks DNA for checking. This CDR3 region has 14 residues. Germline assignment: CDR1 SGHTA and CDR2 FQGNSA. CDR3 region: CASSPRQGWTEAFF.

The chain couples TRBV12-3 or TRBV12-4 to TRBJ2-3; there is no DNA to check the TCRdb D call of TRBD2. The CDR3 loop spans 13 amino acids. The CDR3 reads CASSFPSGDTQYF.